This T cell receptor beta chain was identified during a study of radiation and T cells in renal cell carcinoma. Study-level background: Nephrectomy followed 15 Gy stereotactic body radiation by 4 weeks.

Germline V lookup: CDR1 LNHDA, CDR2 SQIVND (reference sequence). Trimming stripped 5 bases from V and 8 bases from J, with 16 bases between. This CDR3 is 15 amino acids long. Time point defined: baseline pretreatment blood. Stated treatment: 15 Gy SBRT to primary tumor, nephrectomy 4 weeks later. Blood was sampled at baseline, 2 weeks and 4 weeks after SBRT. Clear cell pathology was present in this patient's renal cell carcinoma. Clones were read by immunoSEQ multiplex PCR, and TCRdb kept only the in-frame ones, dropping some. The profile covers about 140,000 clones, with less than 90% appearing a single time and approximately 20% taken by the ten largest.

Sequenced here: blood, sampled from a patient whose treatment included radiotherapy and nephrectomy. J is TRBJ1-6 and V is TRBV19; D possibly corresponds to TRBD1 (6 bases). The source of this sequence is a woman between 50 and 59 years old with renal cell carcinoma. CDR3 nucleotides: TGTGCCAGTAGTTCTTACCGGGACAATTATTCACCCCTCCACTTT. Its translation is CASSSYRDNYSPLHF. Full variable domain (missing parts from reference TRBV19 and TRBJ1-6): DGGITQSPKYLFRKEGQNVTLSCEQNLNHDAMYWYRQDPGQGLRLIYYSQIVNDFQKGDIAEGYSVSREKKESFPLTVTSAQKNPTAFYLCASSSYRDNYSPLHFGNGTRLTVT.